This entry describes one T cell receptor beta chain. Its antigen remains unidentified. No base quality values were provided; no much bigger clone lies one nucleotide off. RNA was extracted using the RNeasy kit, and roughly 0.5 to 1 ug of the RNA was reverse transcribed with random hexamers. The immunoSEQ multiplex PCR assay, covering 54 Vbeta and 13 Jbeta segments, was used to amplify TCR beta CDR3 regions. PCR amplification bias was corrected by using a synthetic template baseline for primer optimization and computational correction. For the original study's pipeline: Reads were annotated to V, D and J genes according to IMGT and were analyzed with immunoSEQ Analyzer, with only productive sequences retained. To calculate clonality, Shannon entropy was normalized by log2 of the number of productive unique sequences and then subtracted from one. For each patient and control, public and private clones were evaluated within the 100 most prevalent clones. Clones were defined as Susac-specific if absent from the healthy and MS cohorts, from some 1,000 published viral clones and from other ImmuneACCESS disease sequences. TCRdb reprocessing: public reads trimmed at Q25 with fastp, clones called with MiXCR, in-frame beta chains kept. Rows with a matching CDR3 protein are joined into one entry that keeps the most common DNA and genes. TCRdb's processing, not the study's, gives the V and J calls here. Across this sample there are roughly 200,000 distinct CDR3 sequences, with approximately 95% seen only once. Approximately 0.075% of the sample rests with the top ten.

The data stem from a study of CD8 T cells in Susac syndrome (dated by TCRdb to the late 2010s). Notes on the research overall: Repertoire sequencing was used to test whether CD8+ T cell activation and differentiation in Susac syndrome was antigen driven. Results and caveats for the whole study, not just this receptor: The number of individuals in the TCR sequencing and HLA analysis was acknowledged as relatively small.

High-throughput TCR beta sequencing profiled peripheral blood CD8+ and CD4+ T cells from healthy donors, Susac syndrome patients and multiple sclerosis patients. Multiple sclerosis controls were treatment-naive patients with stable or active relapsing-remitting disease fulfilling revised McDonald criteria. Bulk CD8+ and CD4+ T cells were purified by magnetic negative isolation, while CD8+ TEMRA cells were enriched using FACS. Blood was collected in EDTA tubes and processed within 24 hours, with PBMCs isolated through density gradient centrifugation. PBMCs destined for TCR sequencing were cryopreserved in liquid nitrogen and later thawed in a 37 °C water bath. The sorted or isolated CD4+, CD8+ and CD8+ TEMRA cells reached a purity of at least 90%. Sequencing input: CD4+ T cells from PBMCs. This sequence originates from a human donor with multiple sclerosis.

This receptor has the CDR3 CASSPLTISNHSPLHF. DNA sequence: TGTGCCAGCTCACCACTAACCATCTCTAACCATTCACCCCTCCACTTT. The chain is made from TRBV18 and TRBJ1-6; the D gene assignment is ambiguous. From the cysteine up to the phenylalanine, the CDR3 has a length of 16 residues. Only the CDR3 portion is preserved as DNA: 48 bases, with reading frame beginning at the first base. The germline V gene encodes CDR1 KGHSH and CDR2 LQKENI. Trimming takes 1 base from V and 8 bases from J, and the germline ends sit 15 bases apart.